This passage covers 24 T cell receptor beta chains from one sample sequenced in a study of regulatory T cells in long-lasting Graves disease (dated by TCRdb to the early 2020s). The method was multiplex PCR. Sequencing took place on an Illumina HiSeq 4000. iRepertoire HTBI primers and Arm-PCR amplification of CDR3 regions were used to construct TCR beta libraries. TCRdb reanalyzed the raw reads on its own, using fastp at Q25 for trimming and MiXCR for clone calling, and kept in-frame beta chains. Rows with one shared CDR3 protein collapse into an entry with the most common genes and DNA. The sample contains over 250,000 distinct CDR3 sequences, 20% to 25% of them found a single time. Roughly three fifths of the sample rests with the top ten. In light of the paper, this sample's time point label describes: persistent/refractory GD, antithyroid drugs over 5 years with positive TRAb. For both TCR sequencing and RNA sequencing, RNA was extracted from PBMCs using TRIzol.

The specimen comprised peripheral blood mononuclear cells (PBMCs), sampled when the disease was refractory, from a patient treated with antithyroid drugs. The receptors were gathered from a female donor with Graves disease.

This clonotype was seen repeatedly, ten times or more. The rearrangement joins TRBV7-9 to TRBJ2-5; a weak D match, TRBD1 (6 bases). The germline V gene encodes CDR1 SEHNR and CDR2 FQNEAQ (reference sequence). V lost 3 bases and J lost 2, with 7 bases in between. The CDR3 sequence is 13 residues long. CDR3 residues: CASSFRGQETQYF. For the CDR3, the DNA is TGTGCCAGCAGCTTCAGGGGTCAAGAGACCCAGTACTTC.

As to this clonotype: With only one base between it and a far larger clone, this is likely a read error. The CDR3 is CASSYGREAQYF. Here the CDR3 DNA reads TGTGCCAGCAGTTACGGGCGGGAGGCCCAGTACTTC. The chain employs TRBV6-4 and TRBJ2-5, with TRBD2 matching over 8 bases. CDR3 length: 12 residues. Germline V gene sequence: CDR1 MRHNA, CDR2 SNTAGT. Trimming at V came to 5 bases and at J to 9 bases, leaving 5 bases not matched to a gene.

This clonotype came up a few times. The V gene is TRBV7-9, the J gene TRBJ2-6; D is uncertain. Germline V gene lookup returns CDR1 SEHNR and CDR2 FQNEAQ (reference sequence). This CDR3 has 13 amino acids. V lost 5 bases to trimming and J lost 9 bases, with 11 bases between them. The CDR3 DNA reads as TGTGCCAGCAGCCCACCACAAAGCAACGTCCTGACTTTC. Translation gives CASSPPQSNVLTF.

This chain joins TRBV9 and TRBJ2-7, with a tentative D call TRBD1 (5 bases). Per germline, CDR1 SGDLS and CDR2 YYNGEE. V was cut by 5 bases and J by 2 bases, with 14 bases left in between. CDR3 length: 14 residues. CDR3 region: CASSRQTPTYEQYF. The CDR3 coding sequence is TGTGCCAGCAGTCGACAGACTCCGACCTACGAGCAGTACTTC.

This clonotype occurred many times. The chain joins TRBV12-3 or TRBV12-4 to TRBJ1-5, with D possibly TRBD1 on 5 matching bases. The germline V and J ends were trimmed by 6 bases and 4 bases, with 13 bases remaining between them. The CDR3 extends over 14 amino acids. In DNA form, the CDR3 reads TGTGCCAGCAGCCAGGGAGGGCGAAATCAGCCCCAGCATTTT. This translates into CASSQGGRNQPQHF.

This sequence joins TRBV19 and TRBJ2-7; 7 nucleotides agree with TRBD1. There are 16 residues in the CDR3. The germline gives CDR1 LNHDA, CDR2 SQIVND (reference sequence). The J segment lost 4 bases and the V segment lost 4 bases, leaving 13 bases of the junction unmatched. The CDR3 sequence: CASSTSGQRSYYEQYF. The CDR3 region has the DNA TGTGCCAGTAGTACATCGGGACAGCGCAGTTATTACGAGCAGTACTTC.

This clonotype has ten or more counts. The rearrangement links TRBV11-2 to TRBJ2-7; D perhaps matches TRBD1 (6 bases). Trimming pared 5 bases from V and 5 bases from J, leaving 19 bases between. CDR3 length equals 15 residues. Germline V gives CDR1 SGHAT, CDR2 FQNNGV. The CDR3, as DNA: TGTGCCAGCAGCCCCTCCGGGACACCTTGGAACGAGCAGTACTTC. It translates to CASSPSGTPWNEQYF. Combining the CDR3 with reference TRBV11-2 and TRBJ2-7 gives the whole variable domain EAGVAQSPRYKIIEKRQSVAFWCNPISGHATLYWYQQILGQGPKLLIQFQNNGVVDDSQLPKDRFSAERLKGVDSTLKIQPAKLEDSAVYLCASSPSGTPWNEQYFGPGTRLTVT.

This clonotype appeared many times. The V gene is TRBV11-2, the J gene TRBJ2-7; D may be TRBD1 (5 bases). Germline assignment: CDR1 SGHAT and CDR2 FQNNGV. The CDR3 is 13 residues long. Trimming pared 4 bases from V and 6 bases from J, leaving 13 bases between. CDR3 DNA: TGTGCCAGCAGCTCGCTCAGGGTCCCCGAGCAGTACTTC. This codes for CASSSLRVPEQYF.

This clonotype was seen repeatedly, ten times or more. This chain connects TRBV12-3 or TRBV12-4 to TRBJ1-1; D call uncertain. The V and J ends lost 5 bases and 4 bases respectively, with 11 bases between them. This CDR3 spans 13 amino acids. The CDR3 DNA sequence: TGTGCCAGCAGTCAATGGGAGGGCACTGAAGCTTTCTTT. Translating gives CASSQWEGTEAFF.

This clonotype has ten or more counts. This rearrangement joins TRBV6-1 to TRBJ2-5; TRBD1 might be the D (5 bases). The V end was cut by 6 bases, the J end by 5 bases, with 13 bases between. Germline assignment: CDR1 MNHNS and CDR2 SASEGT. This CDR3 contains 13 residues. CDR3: CASRDQGRETQYF. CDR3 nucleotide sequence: TGTGCCAGCAGAGACCAGGGTCGGGAGACCCAGTACTTC.

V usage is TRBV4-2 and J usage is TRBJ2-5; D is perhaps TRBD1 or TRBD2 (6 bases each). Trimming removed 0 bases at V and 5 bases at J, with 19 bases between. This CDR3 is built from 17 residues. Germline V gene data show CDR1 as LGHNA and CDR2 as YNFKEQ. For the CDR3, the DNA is TGTGCCAGCAGCCAAGAGAGGGGGGCGGCGGTTTATGAGACCCAGTACTTC. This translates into CASSQERGAAVYETQYF.

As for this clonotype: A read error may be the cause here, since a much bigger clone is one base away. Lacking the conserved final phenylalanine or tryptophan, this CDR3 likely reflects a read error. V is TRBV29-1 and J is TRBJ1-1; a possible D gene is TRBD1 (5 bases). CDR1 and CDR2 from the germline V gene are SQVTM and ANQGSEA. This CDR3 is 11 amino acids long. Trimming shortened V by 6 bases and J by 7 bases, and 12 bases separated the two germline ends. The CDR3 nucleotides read TGCAGCGTACCCTGGGGGAGTGAAGCTTTCTCT. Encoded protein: CSVPWGSEAFS.

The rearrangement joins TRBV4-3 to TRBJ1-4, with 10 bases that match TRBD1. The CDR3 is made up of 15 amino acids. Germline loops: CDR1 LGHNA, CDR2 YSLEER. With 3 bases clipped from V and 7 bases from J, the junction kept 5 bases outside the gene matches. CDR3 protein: CASSQDGQGVEKLFF. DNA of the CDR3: TGCGCCAGCAGCCAGGACGGACAGGGGGTTGAAAAACTGTTTTTT.

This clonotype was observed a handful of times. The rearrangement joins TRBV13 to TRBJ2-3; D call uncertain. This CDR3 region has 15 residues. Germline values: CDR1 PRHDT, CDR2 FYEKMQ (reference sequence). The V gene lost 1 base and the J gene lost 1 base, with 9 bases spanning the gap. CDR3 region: CASSLVGPRTDTQYF. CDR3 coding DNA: TGTGCCAGCAGCTTAGTTGGCCCGCGCACAGATACGCAGTATTTT.

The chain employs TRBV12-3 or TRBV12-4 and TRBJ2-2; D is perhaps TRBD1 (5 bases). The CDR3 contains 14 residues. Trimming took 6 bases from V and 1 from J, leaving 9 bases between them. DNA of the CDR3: TGTGCCAGCAGAAGACAGCAGAACACCGGGGAGCTGTTTTTT. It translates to CASRRQQNTGELFF.

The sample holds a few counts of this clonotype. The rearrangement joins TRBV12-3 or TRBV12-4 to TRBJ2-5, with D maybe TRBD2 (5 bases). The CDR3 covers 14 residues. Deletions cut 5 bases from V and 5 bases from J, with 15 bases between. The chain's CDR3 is CASSPSGFRETQYF. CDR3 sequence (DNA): TGTGCCAGCAGTCCGTCGGGATTTCGGGAGACCCAGTACTTC.

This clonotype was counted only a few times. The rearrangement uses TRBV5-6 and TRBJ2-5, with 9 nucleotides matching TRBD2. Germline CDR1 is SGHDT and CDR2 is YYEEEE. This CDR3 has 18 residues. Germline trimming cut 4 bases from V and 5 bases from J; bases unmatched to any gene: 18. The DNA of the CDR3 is TGTGCCAGCAGCCCCCGGTGGGAGATAGCGGGAGCGGAGGAGACCCAGTACTTC. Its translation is CASSPRWEIAGAEETQYF.

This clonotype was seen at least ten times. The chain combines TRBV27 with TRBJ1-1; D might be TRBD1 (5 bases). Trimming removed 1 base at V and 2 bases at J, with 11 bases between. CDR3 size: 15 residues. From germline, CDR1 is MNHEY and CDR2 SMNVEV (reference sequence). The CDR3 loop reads CASSLFGGGNTEAFF. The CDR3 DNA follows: TGTGCCAGCAGTTTATTCGGGGGGGGAAACACTGAAGCTTTCTTT.

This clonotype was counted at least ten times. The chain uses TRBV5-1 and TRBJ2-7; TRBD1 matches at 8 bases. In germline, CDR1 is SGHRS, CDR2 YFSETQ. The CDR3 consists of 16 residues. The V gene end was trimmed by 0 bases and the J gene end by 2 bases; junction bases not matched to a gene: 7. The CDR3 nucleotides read TGCGCCAGCAGCTTGGAGTCCGGGACAGGCACCTACGAGCAGTACTTC. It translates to CASSLESGTGTYEQYF. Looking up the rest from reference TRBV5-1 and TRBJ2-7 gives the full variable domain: KAGVTQTPRYLIKTRGQQVTLSCSPISGHRSVSWYQQTPGQGLQFLFEYFSETQRNKGNFPGRFSGRQFSNSRSEMNVSTLELGDSALYLCASSLESGTGTYEQYFGPGTRLTVT.

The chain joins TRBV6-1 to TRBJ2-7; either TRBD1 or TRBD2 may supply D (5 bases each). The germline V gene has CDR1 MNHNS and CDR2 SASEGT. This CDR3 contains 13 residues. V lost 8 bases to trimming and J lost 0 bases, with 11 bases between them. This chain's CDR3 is CASAGTHSYEQYF. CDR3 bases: TGTGCCAGCGCAGGGACCCACTCCTACGAGCAGTACTTC.

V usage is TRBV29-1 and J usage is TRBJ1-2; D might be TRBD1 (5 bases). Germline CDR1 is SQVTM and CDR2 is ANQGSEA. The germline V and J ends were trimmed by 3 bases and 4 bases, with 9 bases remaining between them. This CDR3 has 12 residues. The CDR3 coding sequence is TGCAGCGTTGACAGGGAAAGCTATGGCTACACCTTC. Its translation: CSVDRESYGYTF.

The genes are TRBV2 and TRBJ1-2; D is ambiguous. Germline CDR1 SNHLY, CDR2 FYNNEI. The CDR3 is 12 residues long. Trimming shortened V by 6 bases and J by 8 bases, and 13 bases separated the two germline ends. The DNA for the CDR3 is TGTGCCAGCAGCTCCGGGGAGGAAGGCTACACCTTC. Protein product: CASSSGEEGYTF. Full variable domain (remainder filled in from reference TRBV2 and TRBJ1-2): EPEVTQTPSHQVTQMGQEVILRCVPISNHLYFYWYRQILGQKVEFLVSFYNNEISEKSEIFDDQFSVERPDGSNFTLKIRSTKLEDSAMYFCASSSGEEGYTFGSGTRLTVV.

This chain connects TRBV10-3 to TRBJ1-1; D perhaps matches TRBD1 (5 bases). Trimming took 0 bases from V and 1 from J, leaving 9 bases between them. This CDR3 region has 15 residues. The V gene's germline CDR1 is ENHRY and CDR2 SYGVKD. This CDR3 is CAISESSGRNTEAFF. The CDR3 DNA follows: TGTGCCATCAGTGAGTCGTCAGGGAGGAACACTGAAGCTTTCTTT.

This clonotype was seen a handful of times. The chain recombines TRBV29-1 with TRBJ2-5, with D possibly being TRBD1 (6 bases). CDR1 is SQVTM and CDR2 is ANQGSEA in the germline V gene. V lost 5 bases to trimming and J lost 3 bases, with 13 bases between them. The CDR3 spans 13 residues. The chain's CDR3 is CSVIRDNKETQYF. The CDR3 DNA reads TGCAGCGTTATCCGGGACAACAAAGAGACCCAGTACTTC.